This T cell receptor beta chain was documented in a study of blood T cell repertoires in COVID-19. Turning to the study itself: Samples representing acute and convalescent COVID-19 were sourced from the United States, Italy and Spain. T cells, B-cell-depleted T cells, or PBMCs supplied cDNA or gDNA.

This clone was detected only a few times. V was clipped by 1 base and J by 7 bases, with 8 bases between them. CDR1 is SEHNR, CDR2 FQNEAQ, per germline (reference sequence). This CDR3 has 13 amino acids. Authors' processing steps: Nucleated cell number was recorded as an estimate derived from reference gene primer amplification. Assay used: immunoSEQ multiplex PCR; TCRdb lists only in-frame clones, some missing. V and J calls and clone size follow that table, whereas D and trimming were derived from the DNA. The top ten clones hold approximately 12% of a sample with 100,000 to 150,000 clones, less than 90% of them seen once.

The origin of this receptor is a woman between 25 and 40 years old who had recovered from COVID-19. This sequence joins TRBV7-9 and TRBJ1-5, with D uncertain. Sequencing was done on a sample of peripheral blood. Written as DNA, the CDR3 is TGTGCCAGCAGCTTAGGGAGAAGCCAGCCCCAGCATTTT. It specifies CASSLGRSQPQHF.